This T cell receptor (beta chain) was captured by sequencing in a study of neurological immune-mediated disorders. Using its own MiXCR run on the 5' RACE reads, TCRdb lists one record per CDR3 protein. Of around 94,000 distinct CDR3 sequences listed, 3.5% were seen once; the top ten hold roughly 6%. CDR1 is LNHDA, CDR2 SQIVND, per germline (reference sequence). V dropped 6 bases and J dropped 5; count of bases not matched to a gene: 3. CDR3 length equals 14 residues. This clonotype occurred many times. The chain is built from TRBV19 and TRBJ2-2, with 10 bases aligning to TRBD1. Sequenced sample: PBMCs. The TCR originated in a woman under 30 with multiple sclerosis. CDR3 sequence: CASRPGQGTGELFF. The DNA for the CDR3 is TGTGCCAGTAGGCCGGGACAGGGGACCGGGGAGCTGTTTTTT.